These 32 T cell receptor beta chains were sequenced from one sample in a study of blood T cell repertoires in COVID-19. Repertoires were generated with immunoSEQ multiplex PCR, while TCRdb's copy carries only in-frame clones and drops some. The table includes 200,000 to 250,000 clones, under 85% detected once. The sequencing sample was made of peripheral blood. All receptors come from a human donor in a cohort sampled during active COVID-19.

This clone was counted between two and nine times. This sequence joins TRBV28 and TRBJ2-7, with 9 bases that match TRBD2. This CDR3 is built from 16 residues. Trimming removed 6 bases from V and 2 bases from J; junction bases left unmatched: 11. CDR1 MDHEN and CDR2 SYDVKM come from the germline V gene. CDR3 protein: CASRPGGASGTYEQYF. The CDR3, as DNA: TGTGCCAGCAGGCCCGGTGGAGCTAGCGGGACCTACGAGCAGTACTTC.

This clone was counted once. The V gene is TRBV25-1, the J gene TRBJ2-5; possible D gene TRBD1, 6 bases. This CDR3 is 15 amino acids long. Per germline, CDR1 MGHDK and CDR2 SYGVNS. With 2 bases removed from V and 5 bases from J, the gap between germline ends came to 15 bases. The CDR3 reads CASSEGRGSKETQYF. As DNA, the CDR3 is TGTGCCAGCAGTGAAGGCAGGGGAAGTAAGGAGACCCAGTACTTC.

The V and J genes are TRBV28 and TRBJ2-5; 13 bases are shared with TRBD2. The germline gives CDR1 MDHEN, CDR2 SYDVKM. This CDR3 region has 16 residues. The junction had 4 bases not matched to a gene; V was cut back by 3 bases and J by 3 bases. The CDR3 DNA follows: TGTGCCAGCAGTTTGGGCGGACTAGCGGGAGAAGAGACCCAGTACTTC. Translating gives CASSLGGLAGEETQYF.

The chain has TRBV27 and TRBJ1-4; weak D call: TRBD1 (5 bases). The CDR3 has 14 residues. V gave up 6 bases and J gave up 8 bases, with 16 bases separating them. Germline CDR1 MNHEY, CDR2 SMNVEV (reference sequence). CDR3 amino acids: CASSRPGGNEKLFF. Written as DNA, the CDR3 is TGTGCCAGCAGCCGGCCTGGGGGGAACGAAAAACTGTTTTTT.

The genes are TRBV20-1 and TRBJ2-7; D is perhaps TRBD1 (6 bases). In germline, CDR1 is DFQATT, CDR2 SNEGSKA (reference sequence). Trimming took 3 bases from V and 0 from J, leaving 18 bases between them. The CDR3 spans 16 residues. The CDR3 protein is CSASSGAWANSYEQYF. For the CDR3, the DNA is TGCAGTGCTAGTTCAGGGGCTTGGGCTAACTCCTACGAGCAGTACTTC.

This chain connects TRBV19 to TRBJ2-3, with 13 bases aligning to TRBD2. The CDR3 consists of 15 residues. V was pared by 10 bases and J by 4 bases, with 8 bases of the junction left unmatched. Germline assignment: CDR1 LNHDA and CDR2 SQIVND (reference sequence). For the CDR3, the DNA is TGTGCCATCTCGACTAGCGGGGGGTCCTCAGATACGCAGTATTTT. It yields the protein CAISTSGGSSDTQYF.

The chain has TRBV28 and TRBJ1-3, with TRBD1 matching 8 bases. The CDR3 loop spans 18 amino acids. From germline, CDR1 is MDHEN and CDR2 SYDVKM. The V segment lost 5 bases and the J segment 5 bases; nucleotides outside the gene matches: 17. CDR3 residues: CASSPPWARGLVRNTIYF. For the CDR3, the DNA is TGTGCCAGCAGTCCTCCCTGGGCCAGGGGGCTAGTTCGAAACACCATATATTTT.

For the CDR3, the DNA is TGTGCCAGCAGCTTAGATTTACCCCGTGGAGGAGATACGCAGTATTTT. Its protein product is CASSLDLPRGGDTQYF. The rearrangement joins TRBV11-3 to TRBJ2-3; D possibly corresponds to TRBD2 (5 bases). CDR1 is SGHNT and CDR2 is YENEEA in the germline V gene. V dropped 0 bases and J dropped 5 bases, with 15 bases sitting between them. The CDR3 is 16 residues long.

The chain couples TRBV28 to TRBJ2-1; the match to TRBD2 covers 11 bases. The CDR3 covers 21 residues. Looked up from germline, CDR1 is MDHEN and CDR2 is SYDVKM. Losses at the gene ends were 6 bases for V and 5 bases for J; bases not matched to a gene: 24. The CDR3 sequence is CASSGFFHRGLAETANNEQFF. As DNA, the CDR3 is TGTGCCAGCAGCGGGTTTTTTCACAGGGGACTAGCGGAGACAGCCAACAATGAGCAGTTCTTC.

The V call is TRBV4-2, the J call TRBJ1-6; 10 nucleotides align to TRBD1. V was clipped by 4 bases and J by 8 bases; unmatched bases: 2. The length of the CDR3 is 14 residues. Germline CDR1 is LGHNA and CDR2 is YNFKEQ. In nucleotides, the CDR3 is TGTGCCAGCAGCCTCGGGACAGGGGATTCACCCCTCCACTTT. Translation gives CASSLGTGDSPLHF.

The chain couples TRBV7-9 to TRBJ2-7; D unresolved. Germline lookup yields CDR1 SEHNR and CDR2 FQNEAQ (reference sequence). The CDR3 extends over 13 amino acids. V gave up 2 bases and J gave up 5 bases, with 10 bases separating them. CDR3 residues: CASSLNWADEQYF. The CDR3 nucleotides are TGTGCCAGCAGCTTAAATTGGGCAGACGAGCAGTACTTC.

The V call is TRBV19, the J call TRBJ1-5; D possibly corresponds to TRBD1 (6 bases). The V gene's germline CDR1 is LNHDA and CDR2 SQIVND (reference sequence). The CDR3 covers 18 residues. Trimming took off 5 bases at V and 1 base at J, with 21 bases between the two ends. The CDR3 region has the DNA TGTGCCAGTAGTTCACCTCCGTCGGGGGGCCGGAGCAATCAGCCCCAGCATTTT. Its translation: CASSSPPSGGRSNQPQHF.

This clone was counted between two and nine times. The chain joins TRBV9 to TRBJ1-1; a possible D gene is TRBD1 (5 bases). Germline lookup yields CDR1 SGDLS and CDR2 YYNGEE. Trimming cost V 0 bases and J 5 bases, with 11 bases left between them. This CDR3 is 14 amino acids long. The CDR3 region is CASSVAQGGTEAFF. CDR3 sequence (DNA): TGTGCCAGCAGCGTAGCGCAGGGAGGGACTGAAGCTTTCTTT.

The chain is built from TRBV3-1 (or the pseudogene TRBV3-2) and TRBJ2-2, with 13 positions matching TRBD2. The length of the CDR3 is 18 residues. The trim removed 3 bases at V and 4 bases at J, leaving 8 bases unmatched. CDR1 and CDR2 from the germline V gene are LGHDT and YNNKEL (reference sequence). CDR3 region: CASSHLGLAGVVTGELFF. In DNA, the CDR3 is TGTGCCAGCAGCCATCTCGGACTAGCGGGAGTTGTCACCGGGGAGCTGTTTTTT.

The chain couples TRBV15 to TRBJ1-2, with 7 bases identical to TRBD1. CDR3 length equals 14 residues. V lost 4 bases to trimming and J lost 4 bases; unmatched junction nucleotides: 6. The germline V gene encodes CDR1 LNHNV and CDR2 YYDKDF (reference sequence). The CDR3 DNA is TGTGCCACCAGCAAAACAGGGGTTGGCTATGGCTACACCTTC. The encoded protein is CATSKTGVGYGYTF.

In the case of this clone: This sample also contains other DNA sequences that code for the same CDR3. This rearrangement joins TRBV5-1 to TRBJ1-4; D not resolved. The CDR3 contains 14 residues. V was shortened by 0 bases and J by 4 bases, with 7 bases between the two germline ends. Germline values: CDR1 SGHRS, CDR2 YFSETQ. The CDR3 loop is CASSLGAVNEKLFF. The CDR3 nucleotides are TGCGCCAGCAGCTTGGGGGCAGTTAATGAAAAACTGTTTTTT.

The chain couples TRBV19 to TRBJ2-6; 11 bases map to TRBD1. The CDR3 covers 19 residues. The V gene end was trimmed by 0 bases and the J gene end by 4 bases; junction bases not matched to a gene: 8. Germline values: CDR1 LNHDA, CDR2 SQIVND (reference sequence). The CDR3 nucleotides are TGTGCCAGTAGTATAGAACCGGACAGGGGGCCGTTGGGGGCCAACGTCCTGACTTTC. Residues: CASSIEPDRGPLGANVLTF.

The CDR3 sequence is CASSFTGGFGNTIYF. DNA for the CDR3: TGTGCCAGCAGCTTTACAGGGGGCTTTGGAAACACCATATATTTT. This chain links TRBV7-3 with TRBJ1-3; 9 bases are a match to TRBD1. J was trimmed by 3 bases and V by 3 bases; bases with no gene match: 3. The CDR3 runs 15 residues. Per germline, CDR1 SGHTA and CDR2 FQGTGA. The variable domain in full, completed from reference TRBV7-3 and TRBJ1-3, reads GAGVSQTPSNKVTEKGKYVELRCDPISGHTALYWYRQSLGQGPEFLIYFQGTGAADDSGLPNDRFFAVRPEGSVSTLKIQRTERGDSAVYLCASSFTGGFGNTIYFGEGSWLTVV.

This clone was seen once. The J gene is TRBJ2-1, the V gene TRBV24-1; TRBD2 matches 10 bases. Germline CDR1 KGHDR, CDR2 SFDVKD. The CDR3 length is 15 residues. The V gene end was trimmed by 5 bases and the J gene end by 6 bases; junction bases not matched to a gene: 6. The CDR3 loop reads CATSGSGRASNEQFF. The CDR3 nucleotides read TGTGCCACCAGTGGAAGCGGGAGGGCAAGCAATGAGCAGTTCTTC.

The CDR3 reads CASSWSGNQPQHF. As DNA, the CDR3 is TGTGCCAGCAGTTGGTCAGGGAATCAGCCCCAGCATTTT. The chain carries TRBV6-6 and TRBJ1-5, with D tentatively TRBD1 (5 bases). V dropped 4 bases and J dropped 4 bases, with 8 bases sitting between them. From germline, CDR1 is MNHNY and CDR2 SVGAGI (reference sequence). The CDR3 contains 13 residues.

The chain is built from TRBV5-1 and TRBJ2-5; 10 bases are a match to TRBD2. The CDR3 contains 16 residues. The V gene end was trimmed by 0 bases and the J gene end by 11 bases; junction bases not matched to a gene: 13. Germline V gene lookup returns CDR1 SGHRS and CDR2 YFSETQ. The CDR3 nucleotides read TGCGCCAGCAGCTTGGCTCGTAGCGGGGGGTCCCCCTCTCAGTACTTC. It is translated as CASSLARSGGSPSQYF.

The rearrangement uses TRBV19 and TRBJ2-5, with 8 bases matching TRBD2. This CDR3 is built from 14 residues. The V gene's germline CDR1 is LNHDA and CDR2 SQIVND (reference sequence). V was pared by 9 bases and J by 2 bases, with 8 bases of the junction left unmatched. CDR3 residues: CASNRGRIQETQYF. DNA of the CDR3: TGTGCCAGCAACCGCGGGAGGATACAAGAGACCCAGTACTTC. Complete variable domain (other parts from reference TRBV19 and TRBJ2-5): DGGITQSPKYLFRKEGQNVTLSCEQNLNHDAMYWYRQDPGQGLRLIYYSQIVNDFQKGDIAEGYSVSREKKESFPLTVTSAQKNPTAFYLCASNRGRIQETQYFGPGTRLLVL.

This clone has only one observation. This chain links TRBV9 with TRBJ2-7, with a possible D match to TRBD1 (5 bases). The length of the CDR3 is 14 residues. Trimming removed 4 bases at V and 7 bases at J, with 18 bases between. Germline V CDR1 and CDR2: SGDLS, YYNGEE. The CDR3, as DNA: TGTGCCAGCAGCCCGATACAGGACCCGTTAGAGCAGTACTTC. Amino acid sequence: CASSPIQDPLEQYF.

This chain joins TRBV6-5 and TRBJ2-7; D possibly corresponds to TRBD1 (5 bases). This CDR3 has 15 amino acids. V was cut by 2 bases and J by 2 bases, with 13 bases left in between. The germline V gene has CDR1 MNHEY and CDR2 SVGAGI. The CDR3 nucleotides read TGTGCCAGCAGTTACACCCAACAGGTCCCCTACGAGCAGTACTTC. This codes for CASSYTQQVPYEQYF.

J is TRBJ2-1 and V is TRBV19; the D gene is possibly TRBD1 (6 bases). The CDR3 extends over 14 amino acids. Germline V gene data show CDR1 as LNHDA and CDR2 as SQIVND (reference sequence). The ends were cut back, 8 bases at V and 5 bases at J, with 16 bases in the middle. The CDR3 protein is CASATGETHNEQFF. Here the CDR3 DNA reads TGTGCCAGTGCGACAGGCGAAACTCACAATGAGCAGTTCTTC.

The V call is TRBV9, the J call TRBJ2-2, with D uncertain. V was clipped by 2 bases and J by 2 bases, with 13 bases between them. CDR1 and CDR2 (germline): SGDLS, YYNGEE. The CDR3 covers 16 residues. The CDR3, as DNA: TGTGCCAGCAGCGTGCAACCCAGAAAAAACACCGGGGAGCTGTTTTTT. It is translated as CASSVQPRKNTGELFF.

J is TRBJ2-5 and V is TRBV6-5; 7 positions match TRBD1. Trimming at V came to 0 bases and at J to 2 bases, leaving 6 bases not matched to a gene. CDR3 length: 16 amino acids. Germline V gives CDR1 MNHEY, CDR2 SVGAGI. Here the CDR3 reads CASSYSTDRAQETQYF. Written as DNA, the CDR3 is TGTGCCAGCAGTTACTCGACAGACAGGGCTCAAGAGACCCAGTACTTC.

This chain connects TRBV14 to TRBJ2-5; D is undetermined. The germline V and J ends were trimmed by 1 base and 7 bases, with 7 bases remaining between them. CDR1 SGHDN and CDR2 FVKESK come from the germline V gene. This CDR3 has 12 residues. CDR3 sequence reads: CASSQGSGTQYF. CDR3 nucleotide sequence: TGTGCCAGCAGCCAAGGGTCCGGGACCCAGTACTTC.

This clone was observed once. The genes are TRBV6-5 and TRBJ1-2, with 10 positions matching TRBD1. Germline CDR1 and CDR2: MNHEY and SVGAGI. The CDR3 extends over 14 amino acids. J lost 8 bases, V lost 5 bases, and 8 bases had no gene match. CDR3 protein: CASSKPGQGYGYTF. The CDR3 region has the DNA TGTGCCAGCAGTAAACCGGGACAGGGGTACGGCTACACCTTC.

This chain uses TRBV10-3 with TRBJ2-2; D ambiguous. The CDR3 is 10 amino acids. Germline V CDR1 and CDR2: ENHRY, SYGVKD. V lost 10 bases to trimming and J lost 6 bases, with 6 bases between them. In DNA form, the CDR3 reads TGTGCCAGCCGGTCCGGGGAGCTGTTTTTT. Its protein is CASRSGELFF.

The chain is built from TRBV19 and TRBJ1-4; a weak D match, TRBD1 (6 bases). V dropped 6 bases and J dropped 3 bases, with 14 bases sitting between them. This CDR3 region has 15 residues. Looked up from germline, CDR1 is LNHDA and CDR2 is SQIVND (reference sequence). DNA for the CDR3: TGTGCCAGTAGGGGGGCGGGTACGGCTAATGAAAAACTGTTTTTT. This encodes CASRGAGTANEKLFF. Using reference TRBV19 and TRBJ1-4 for the parts outside the CDR3, the full variable domain is DGGITQSPKYLFRKEGQNVTLSCEQNLNHDAMYWYRQDPGQGLRLIYYSQIVNDFQKGDIAEGYSVSREKKESFPLTVTSAQKNPTAFYLCASRGAGTANEKLFFGSGTQLSVL.

This chain connects TRBV28 to TRBJ2-7; 8 bases map to TRBD1. The CDR3 runs to 14 residues. The junction had 7 bases not matched to a gene; V was cut back by 5 bases and J by 4 bases. Germline V gene data show CDR1 as MDHEN and CDR2 as SYDVKM. CDR3 sequence reads: CASSPRQGAYEQYF. The CDR3 region has the DNA TGTGCCAGCAGTCCCCGGCAGGGGGCTTACGAGCAGTACTTC.